The next 6 T cell receptor beta chains were all read from a single sample in a study of shared T cell receptors in the human thymus. Clones were read by immunoSEQ multiplex PCR, and TCRdb kept only the in-frame ones, dropping some. This sample has more than 550,000 clones; 80% to 90% occur once, and the top ten carry over 0.008%. This sample was also put to use in a study of human thymus T cells.

Sequencing used thymocytes. The origin of the receptors is a girl under three years old with a congenital heart defect.

This CDR3 reads CASSEGGGEGVVYGYTF. CDR3 coding DNA: TGTGCCAGCAGTGAAGGAGGGGGGGAAGGGGTGGTCTATGGCTACACCTTC. This chain links TRBV2 with TRBJ1-2, with D perhaps matching TRBD1 (6 bases). V gave up 1 base and J gave up 4 bases, with 19 bases separating them. CDR3 length: 17 residues. Germline CDR1 and CDR2: SNHLY and FYNNEI.

This chain uses TRBV5-4 with TRBJ2-1, with D maybe TRBD1 (5 bases). CDR1 is SGHNT and CDR2 is YYREEE in the germline V gene (reference sequence). V lost 1 base to trimming and J lost 3 bases, with 14 bases between them. There are 16 residues in the CDR3. CDR3 amino acids: CASSLKAPGIYNEQFF. CDR3 DNA sequence: TGTGCCAGCAGCTTGAAGGCCCCAGGGATCTACAATGAGCAGTTCTTC. The complete variable domain, with remaining parts taken from reference TRBV5-4 and TRBJ2-1, reads ETGVTQSPTHLIKTRGQQVTLRCSSQSGHNTVSWYQQALGQGPQFIFQYYREEENGRGNFPPRFSGLQFPNYSSELNVNALELDDSALYLCASSLKAPGIYNEQFFGPGTRLTVL.

CDR3 sequence: CASSPGPGGGGELFF. In nucleotides, the CDR3 is TGTGCCAGCAGCCCAGGGCCAGGGGGCGGAGGGGAGCTGTTTTTT. This rearrangement joins TRBV11-2 to TRBJ2-2; TRBD1 matches at 8 bases. The CDR3 is made up of 15 amino acids. Germline CDR1 SGHAT, CDR2 FQNNGV. V shed 5 bases and J 8 bases; nucleotides not matched to a gene: 10. The full variable domain, in which reference TRBV11-2 and TRBJ2-2 provide the parts outside the CDR3, is EAGVAQSPRYKIIEKRQSVAFWCNPISGHATLYWYQQILGQGPKLLIQFQNNGVVDDSQLPKDRFSAERLKGVDSTLKIQPAKLEDSAVYLCASSPGPGGGGELFFGEGSRLTVL.

The chain carries TRBV4-1 and TRBJ1-2; 12 bases are shared with TRBD1. V was clipped by 0 bases and J by 2 bases; unmatched bases: 10. From germline, CDR1 is MGHRA and CDR2 YSYEKL. The CDR3 consists of 19 residues. The chain's CDR3 is CASSQEGQGARCGNYGYTF. For the CDR3, the DNA is TGCGCCAGCAGCCAAGAGGGACAGGGGGCGAGGTGTGGAAACTATGGCTACACCTTC.

The chain employs TRBV27 and TRBJ1-1; maybe TRBD1 (6 bases). The CDR3 consists of 15 residues. The germline V gene has CDR1 MNHEY and CDR2 SMNVEV (reference sequence). V was shortened by 0 bases and J by 1 base, with 9 bases between the two germline ends. CDR3 DNA sequence: TGTGCCAGCAGTTTATCGTGGGACACGAACACTGAAGCTTTCTTT. Encoded protein: CASSLSWDTNTEAFF.

The J gene is TRBJ1-6, the V gene TRBV19; D ambiguous. V was clipped by 6 bases and J by 5 bases, with 20 bases between them. CDR1 and CDR2 from the germline V gene are LNHDA and SQIVND (reference sequence). The CDR3 consists of 17 residues. CDR3 nucleotide sequence: TGTGCCAGTAGCAACCCCGTCCCGACTGGCGATAATTCACCCCTCCACTTT. It is translated as CASSNPVPTGDNSPLHF.